These T cell receptor beta chains were read from a single sample in a study of T cell changes during pregnancy in multiple sclerosis. Here immunoSEQ multiplex PCR was the method, and the copy in TCRdb shows in-frame clones only, minus some. Of around 36,000 clones in the sample, around nine tenths are singletons; the top ten hold over 6.5%. Sequenced here: CD8+ T cells from peripheral blood mononuclear cells, sampled before pregnancy. These TCRs come from a female donor with multiple sclerosis, enrolled in a pregnancy study. Each CDR3 is given with its conserved first and last residue. Each record gives: CDR3 DNA, CDR3 protein, J gene, D gene, V gene, clone size, CDR3 length. The D gene is left open where the match is weak. Only part of the rows carry a size: once, few, many, or a class if the clone is expanded.

DNA: TGCAGCGTTGGATGGAGGAACTCCAATGAGCAGTTCTTC; CDR3: CSVGWRNSNEQFF; J: TRBJ2-1; D: -; V: TRBV29-1; size: -; length: 13
DNA: TGTGCCAGCAGCCCGGACTCCGGGGGCTATGGCTACACCTTC; CDR3: CASSPDSGGYGYTF; J: TRBJ1-2; D: -; V: TRBV5-5; size: -; length: 14
DNA: TGTGCCAGCAGTTACGGTCGAGCGTCCTACAATGAGCAGTTCTTC; CDR3: CASSYGRASYNEQFF; J: TRBJ2-1; D: -; V: TRBV6-5; size: -; length: 15
DNA: TGTGCCAGTAGTATAGCACAGGGGCGGTACGAGCAGTACTTC; CDR3: CASSIAQGRYEQYF; J: TRBJ2-7; D: TRBD1; V: TRBV19; size: -; length: 14
DNA: TGCGCCAGCAGCTTGATGGGACTAGCGGGATACAATGAGCAGTTCTTC; CDR3: CASSLMGLAGYNEQFF; J: TRBJ2-1; D: TRBD2; V: TRBV5-1; size: -; length: 16
DNA: TGCAGCGTTGACGACAGAGTCTATGGCTACACCTTC; CDR3: CSVDDRVYGYTF; J: TRBJ1-2; D: -; V: TRBV29-1; size: few; length: 12
DNA: TGTGCCAGCAGCTTAGGCCGTGCACAGGGGGGGGATGAGCAGTTCTTC; CDR3: CASSLGRAQGGDEQFF; J: TRBJ2-1; D: -; V: TRBV7-9; size: -; length: 16
DNA: TGTGCCAGCAGGGTGAGCGACTCCTACGAGCAGTACTTC; CDR3: CASRVSDSYEQYF; J: TRBJ2-7; D: -; V: TRBV2; size: -; length: 13
DNA: TGTGCCAGCAGCCAATGGGGACTAGCGGGAGTAGGCGGGGAGCTGTTTTTT; CDR3: CASSQWGLAGVGGELFF; J: TRBJ2-2; D: TRBD2; V: TRBV14; size: -; length: 17
DNA: TGCAGCGTTGAAGGGACAGGGAACTATGGGGGCAATGAGCAGTTCTTC; CDR3: CSVEGTGNYGGNEQFF; J: TRBJ2-1; D: TRBD1; V: TRBV29-1; size: -; length: 16
DNA: TGTGCCAGCAGCTTTTGGACAGGGGACACAGATACGCAGTATTTT; CDR3: CASSFWTGDTDTQYF; J: TRBJ2-3; D: TRBD1; V: TRBV5-4; size: -; length: 15
DNA: TGTGCCAGCAACCTTTCGGGACTAGCGGGAGACGCTTTCTACAATGAGCAGTTCTTC; CDR3: CASNLSGLAGDAFYNEQFF; J: TRBJ2-1; D: TRBD2; V: TRBV7-9; size: -; length: 19
DNA: TGTGCCAGCAGCTTTAGTGGTGAGCAGTTCTTC; CDR3: CASSFSGEQFF; J: TRBJ2-1; D: -; V: TRBV7-9; size: -; length: 11
DNA: TGTGCCAGCAGCTTGACAGTGAGCTCCTACAATGAGCAGTTCTTC; CDR3: CASSLTVSSYNEQFF; J: TRBJ2-1; D: -; V: TRBV7-8; size: -; length: 15
DNA: TGTGCCAGCAGTCCCACAGGGTACTACGAGCAGTACTTC; CDR3: CASSPTGYYEQYF; J: TRBJ2-7; D: -; V: TRBV28; size: -; length: 13
DNA: TGTGCCAGCAGCCCTGGGGGCGGGCCTAGCACAGATACGCAGTATTTT; CDR3: CASSPGGGPSTDTQYF; J: TRBJ2-3; D: -; V: TRBV9; size: once; length: 16
DNA: TGTGCCAGCAGCTTAGGCGGGGTAGGCGAGCAGTACTTC; CDR3: CASSLGGVGEQYF; J: TRBJ2-7; D: -; V: TRBV11-2; size: -; length: 13
DNA: TGTGCCAGCAGCTTAGGGACAGGGAATACTGAAGCTTTCTTT; CDR3: CASSLGTGNTEAFF; J: TRBJ1-1; D: TRBD1; V: TRBV7-6; size: -; length: 14
DNA: TGTGCCAGCAGCTTAGGCAGGGCAGGCAATCAGCCCCAGCATTTT; CDR3: CASSLGRAGNQPQHF; J: TRBJ1-5; D: -; V: TRBV13; size: -; length: 15
DNA: TGTGCCAGCAGTGATCAGACAGGGGGCACAGATACGCAGTATTTT; CDR3: CASSDQTGGTDTQYF; J: TRBJ2-3; D: TRBD1; V: TRBV6-4; size: -; length: 15
DNA: TGTGCCAGCAGTTCCACCTACCCCGTGCATTACGAGCAGTACTTC; CDR3: CASSSTYPVHYEQYF; J: TRBJ2-7; D: -; V: TRBV28; size: once; length: 15
DNA: TGTGCCAGTAGTGGGGGGGATCTCGAGCAGTACTTC; CDR3: CASSGGDLEQYF; J: TRBJ2-7; D: TRBD2; V: TRBV19; size: -; length: 12
DNA: TGTGCCAGCAGCTTTGGGCAGGGGTCCTACAATGAGCAGTTCTTC; CDR3: CASSFGQGSYNEQFF; J: TRBJ2-1; D: -; V: TRBV7-9; size: -; length: 15
DNA: TGTGCCAGCAGTTCCGCGGGAGGTATAGAGACCCAGTACTTC; CDR3: CASSSAGGIETQYF; J: TRBJ2-5; D: TRBD2; V: TRBV27; size: -; length: 14
DNA: TGTGCCAGCAGCTTCCTAGAAACAGGCGATCAGCCCCAGCATTTT; CDR3: CASSFLETGDQPQHF; J: TRBJ1-5; D: -; V: TRBV5-6; size: -; length: 15
DNA: TGTGCCAGTAGCCCGGACAGGGGTTACTATGGCTACACCTTC; CDR3: CASSPDRGYYGYTF; J: TRBJ1-2; D: TRBD1; V: TRBV19; size: once; length: 14
DNA: TGTGCCAGCACCCGAACCGGGACACGGGAGCGGGAGGGCCTTGGACTTGAGCAGTTCTTC; CDR3: CASTRTGTREREGLGLEQFF; J: TRBJ2-1; D: TRBD2; V: TRBV27; size: -; length: 20
DNA: TGCGCCAGCAGGGGCTCCGGGACAGGGGGTGAAAAACTGTTTTTT; CDR3: CASRGSGTGGEKLFF; J: TRBJ1-4; D: TRBD1; V: TRBV5-1; size: -; length: 15
DNA: TGTGCCAGTAGTCTATACAGGGACACTGAAGCTTTCTTT; CDR3: CASSLYRDTEAFF; J: TRBJ1-1; D: -; V: TRBV19; size: -; length: 13
DNA: TGTGCCAGCAGCCCGCCGCCCGGGACAGGGTTCGATGAGCAGTTCTTC; CDR3: CASSPPPGTGFDEQFF; J: TRBJ2-1; D: TRBD1; V: TRBV7-2; size: -; length: 16
DNA: TGTGCCAGCAGTTTATGGGCAGGGGCCGATGGCACTGAAGCTTTCTTT; CDR3: CASSLWAGADGTEAFF; J: TRBJ1-1; D: -; V: TRBV28; size: -; length: 16
DNA: TGCAGCGCCGAGGTCTCGAACACTGAAGCTTTCTTT; CDR3: CSAEVSNTEAFF; J: TRBJ1-1; D: -; V: TRBV29-1; size: -; length: 12
DNA: TGTGCCTGGAGTTTTGGACAGGGGGCGGGTGAGCAGTACTTC; CDR3: CAWSFGQGAGEQYF; J: TRBJ2-7; D: TRBD1; V: TRBV30; size: -; length: 14
DNA: TGTGCCAGCAGCTTAATGGCGACTAGCTCCTACAATGAGCAGTTCTTC; CDR3: CASSLMATSSYNEQFF; J: TRBJ2-1; D: -; V: TRBV7-3; size: -; length: 16
DNA: TGCGCCAGCAGCCAAGACACTAGCGGGAGTTCTTGGGAGCAGTTCTTC; CDR3: CASSQDTSGSSWEQFF; J: TRBJ2-1; D: TRBD2; V: TRBV4-1; size: -; length: 16